One T cell receptor beta chain is described in this entry. The data stem from a study of CXCR3-negative and CXCR3-positive naive CD8 T cells. TRB cDNA libraries were made by UMI-labeled 5' RACE. TCRdb reanalyzed the 5' RACE reads, giving one entry per CDR3 protein sequence and no DNA. The sample holds about 130,000 distinct CDR3 sequences. The CDR3 is 16 residues long. The germline V gene encodes CDR1 SEHNR and CDR2 FQNEAQ (reference sequence). The TCR was taken from a human donor in good health. Some clones in this sample may be carry-over from other donors' samples. The chain couples TRBV7-9 to TRBJ1-2. Sequencing was carried out using naive CXCR3- CD8+ T cells from blood. Described subset: CD45RO-CCR7+CD27+CD95- naive CD8+ T cells lacking CXCR3 (TNR3-). The chain's CDR3 is CASSLALTLAGYGYTF.